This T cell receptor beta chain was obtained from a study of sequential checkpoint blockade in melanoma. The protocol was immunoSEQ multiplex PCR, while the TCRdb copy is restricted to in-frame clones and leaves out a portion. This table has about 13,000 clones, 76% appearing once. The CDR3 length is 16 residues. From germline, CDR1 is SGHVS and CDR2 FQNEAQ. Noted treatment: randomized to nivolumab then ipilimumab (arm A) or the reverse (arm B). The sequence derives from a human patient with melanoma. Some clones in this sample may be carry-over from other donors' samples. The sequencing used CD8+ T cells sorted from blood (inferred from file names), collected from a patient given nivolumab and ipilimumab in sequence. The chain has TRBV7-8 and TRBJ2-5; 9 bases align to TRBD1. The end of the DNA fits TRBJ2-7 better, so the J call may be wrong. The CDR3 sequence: CASSTGPGQGLYEQYF. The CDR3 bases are TGTGCCAGCAGCACGGGTCCGGGACAGGGACTCTACGAGCAGTACTTC.